This paragraph covers one T cell receptor (beta chain) sequence. Original data processing: The assay estimated nucleated cells by amplifying reference gene primers. Clones were read by immunoSEQ multiplex PCR, and TCRdb kept only the in-frame ones, dropping some. The DNA was the basis for D and trimming; V, J and clone size are from that table. This sample carries more than 120,000 clones, around 88% of them seen once, and the ten largest clones take 25% to 35%. The sample belongs to a study of blood T cell repertoires in COVID-19. Trimming took 4 bases from V and 2 from J; bases not matched to a gene: 7. The CDR3 runs to 16 residues. Germline V CDR1 and CDR2: MGHRA, YSYEKL.

This receptor was identified in a human donor in a cohort sampled during active COVID-19. The chain employs TRBV4-1 and TRBJ2-2; 7 bases map to TRBD1. Sample: peripheral blood. For the CDR3, the DNA is TGCGCCAGCAGCCGCGCCGAGGGGGCTAACACCGGGGAGCTGTTTTTT. Translating it yields CASSRAEGANTGELFF.